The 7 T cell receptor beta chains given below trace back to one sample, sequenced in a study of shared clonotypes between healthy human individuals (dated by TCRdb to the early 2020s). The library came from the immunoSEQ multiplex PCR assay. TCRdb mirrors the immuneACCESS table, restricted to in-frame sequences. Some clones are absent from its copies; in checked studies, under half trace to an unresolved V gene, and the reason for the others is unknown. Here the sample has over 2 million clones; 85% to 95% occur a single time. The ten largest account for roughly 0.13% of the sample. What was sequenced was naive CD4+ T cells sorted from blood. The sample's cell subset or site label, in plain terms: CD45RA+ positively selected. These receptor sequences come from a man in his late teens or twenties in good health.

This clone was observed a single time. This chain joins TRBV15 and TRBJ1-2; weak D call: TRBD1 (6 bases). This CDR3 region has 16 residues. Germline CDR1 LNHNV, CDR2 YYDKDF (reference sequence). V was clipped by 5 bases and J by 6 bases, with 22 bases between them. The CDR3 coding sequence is TGTGCCACCAGCGTCTCAGGGGCAGGGATGGTGAATGGCTACACCTTC. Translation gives CATSVSGAGMVNGYTF.

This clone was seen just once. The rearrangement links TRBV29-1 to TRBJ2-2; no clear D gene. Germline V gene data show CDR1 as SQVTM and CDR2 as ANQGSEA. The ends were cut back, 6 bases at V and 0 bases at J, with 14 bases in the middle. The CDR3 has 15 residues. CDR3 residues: CSVEDWASNTGELFF. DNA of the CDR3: TGCAGCGTAGAGGATTGGGCCTCGAACACCGGGGAGCTGTTTTTT.

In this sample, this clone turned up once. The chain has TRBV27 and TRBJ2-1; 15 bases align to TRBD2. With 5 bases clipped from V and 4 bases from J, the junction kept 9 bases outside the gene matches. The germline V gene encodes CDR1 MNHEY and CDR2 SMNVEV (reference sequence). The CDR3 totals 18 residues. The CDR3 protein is CASSPLHGTSGRYNEQFF. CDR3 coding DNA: TGTGCCAGCAGTCCCCTCCACGGGACTAGCGGGAGGTACAATGAGCAGTTCTTC.

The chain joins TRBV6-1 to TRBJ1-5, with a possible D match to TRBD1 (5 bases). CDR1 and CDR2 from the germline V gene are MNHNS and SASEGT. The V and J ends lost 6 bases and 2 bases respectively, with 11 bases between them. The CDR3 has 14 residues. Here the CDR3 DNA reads TGTGCCAGCAGGGTGACAGTGGGCAATCAGCCCCAGCATTTT. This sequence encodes CASRVTVGNQPQHF.

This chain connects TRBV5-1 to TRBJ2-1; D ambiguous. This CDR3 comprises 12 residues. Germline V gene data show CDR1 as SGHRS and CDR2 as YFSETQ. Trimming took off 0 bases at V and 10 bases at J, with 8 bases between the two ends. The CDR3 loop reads CASSLGAFEQFF. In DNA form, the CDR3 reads TGCGCCAGCAGCTTGGGCGCGTTCGAGCAGTTCTTC.

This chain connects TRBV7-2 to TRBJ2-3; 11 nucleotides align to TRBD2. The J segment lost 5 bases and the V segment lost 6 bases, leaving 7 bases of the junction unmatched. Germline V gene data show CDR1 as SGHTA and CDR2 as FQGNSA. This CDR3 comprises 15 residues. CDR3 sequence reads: CASRPSGRTIDTQYF. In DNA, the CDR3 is TGTGCCAGCAGACCTAGCGGGAGGACTATAGATACGCAGTATTTT.

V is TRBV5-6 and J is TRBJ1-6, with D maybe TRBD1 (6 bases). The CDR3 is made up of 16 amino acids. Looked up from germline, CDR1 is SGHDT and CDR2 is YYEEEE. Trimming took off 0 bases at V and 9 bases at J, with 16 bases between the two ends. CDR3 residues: CASSLAKGAGVSPLHF. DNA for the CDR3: TGTGCCAGCAGCTTGGCCAAAGGGGCAGGGGTTTCACCCCTCCACTTT. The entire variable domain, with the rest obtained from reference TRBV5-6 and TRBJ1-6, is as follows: DAGVTQSPTHLIKTRGQQVTLRCSPKSGHDTVSWYQQALGQGPQFIFQYYEEEERQRGNFPDRFSGHQFPNYSSELNVNALLLGDSALYLCASSLAKGAGVSPLHFGNGTRLTVT.